A selection of T cell receptor beta chains follows, all from one sample in a study of blood T cell repertoires in COVID-19. Using immunoSEQ multiplex PCR, the repertoire was profiled, and TCRdb retains in-frame clones only, with some absent. The sample consists of some 100,000 clones, more than 75% of them appearing once. Sequenced: peripheral blood. The origin of the receptors is a man aged 50 to 60 with active or convalescent COVID-19. CDR3s include the opening cysteine and the closing phenylalanine or tryptophan.

v_call	j_call	cdr3_aa
TRBV27	TRBJ1-1	CASSLGREAFF
TRBV19	TRBJ2-1	CASSKGQSQGVEQFF
TRBV11-2	TRBJ1-6	CASSLDPINSPLHF
TRBV19	TRBJ2-1	CASTKRGTGAISYNEQFF
TRBV18	TRBJ2-6	CASSPIDSGANVLTF
TRBV19	TRBJ1-1	CASSPGQARVAFF
TRBV5-4	TRBJ2-7	CASSSLAGGPREQYF
TRBV21-1	TRBJ2-7	CASSSRDRHYEQYF
TRBV27	TRBJ2-7	CASRRLASGYEQYF
TRBV19	TRBJ1-5	CASSIGLDRGRNQPQHF
TRBV19	TRBJ1-5	CASSMGQSNQPQHF
TRBV29-1	TRBJ2-5	CSVESESETQYF
TRBV6-5	TRBJ2-1	CASTAGLSSYNEQFF
TRBV5-4	TRBJ2-3	CASSLRLAGATDTQYF
TRBV18	TRBJ1-3	CASSPRGPAPSGNTIYF
TRBV28	TRBJ1-4	CASSLLTVEKLFF
TRBV2	TRBJ2-3	CASSPDTTTDTQYF
TRBV7-9	TRBJ1-2	CASSLEANEGYTF
TRBV29-1	TRBJ1-4	CSAGSQGSYEKLFF
TRBV4-1	TRBJ2-3	CASSQDVSGTRTDTQYF
TRBV7-9	TRBJ2-7	CASSLEREQYF
TRBV6-4	TRBJ1-5	CASSDPFGRYRGLLGQPQHF
TRBV28	TRBJ2-5	CASRPERGHQETQYF
TRBV7-6	TRBJ2-1	CASSLALGVEQFF
TRBV18	TRBJ2-1	CASSPGGGAQDEQFF
TRBV7-2	TRBJ2-1	CASSLGESSYNEQFF
TRBV4-3	TRBJ2-1	CASSQAHSGGANEQFF
TRBV6-5	TRBJ2-2	CATYKSGVRTGELFF
TRBV10-3	TRBJ2-1	CAIGQNYNEQFF
TRBV10-3	TRBJ1-1	CAISDRVDTEAFF
TRBV6-1	TRBJ2-5	CASSELAGGPETQYF
TRBV4-1	TRBJ2-2	CASSQDRGGELFF
TRBV4-1	TRBJ2-3	CASSQDSGGGTDTQYF
TRBV19	TRBJ1-4	CASRTGDEKLFF
TRBV4-3	TRBJ2-3	CASSQAVAGATDTQYF
TRBV6-5	TRBJ2-7	CASRGTGTYEQYF
TRBV10-1	TRBJ2-1	CASSEGKRGNNEQFF
TRBV6-6	TRBJ1-1	CASRPTGLGTEAFF
TRBV7-7	TRBJ2-2	CASSQSEGGELFF
TRBV30	TRBJ1-5	CAWSRKGLSNQPQHF
TRBV11-3	TRBJ2-5	CASSLGFTGPETQYF
TRBV18	TRBJ1-1	CASCRSGMNTEAFF
TRBV6-5	TRBJ1-6	CASNQGGQGNSPLHF
TRBV7-9	TRBJ1-1	CASIPPGEATEAFF
TRBV7-2	TRBJ2-1	CASSLGGRPAYNEQFF
TRBV7-2	TRBJ2-1	CASSTGPSTNEQFF
TRBV6-6	TRBJ1-2	CASRQGGGVGYTF
TRBV5-5	TRBJ1-6	CASSLGITALNSPLHF
TRBV4-1	TRBJ2-1	CASSQDRGLAGYEQFF
TRBV12-5	TRBJ1-5	CASGTGLGRAQHF